This T cell receptor (beta chain) was captured by sequencing in a study of shared clonotypes between healthy human individuals. The overall study: Aged 18 to 49, the donors were a couple of women and three men. Study findings and constraints: Sampling covered nothing but blood. Tissue TCR repertoires likely differ from those found in blood. Between a few donors, naive CD4 clonotypes were shared at a level of about 5.3%. Some clonotypes were shared by all four sorted-subset donors, while others were not shared. The non-shared ones had lower generation probabilities than the shared ones.

This CDR3 contains 15 residues. The ends were cut back, 3 bases at V and 5 bases at J, with 15 bases in the middle. Germline CDR1 is SNHLY and CDR2 is FYNNEI. Measured with immunoSEQ multiplex PCR; TCRdb has only the in-frame clones, and not every one. Counted here are more than 2 million clones, nearly 97% occurring once; the ten biggest clones make up 0.13%. Turning to this clone: Its matching antigen is unknown.

This sequence joins TRBV2 and TRBJ2-3; D perhaps matches TRBD2 (7 bases). This clonotype originated in a young man in good health. Sequencing was performed on naive CD4+ T cells sorted from blood. As for subset: CD45RA+ positively selected. CDR3 nucleotide sequence: TGTGCCAGCAGTGAGGAGGGGGGGGCAATAGATACGCAGTATTTT. This encodes CASSEEGGAIDTQYF. Filled out from reference TRBV2 and TRBJ2-3, the complete variable domain reads EPEVTQTPSHQVTQMGQEVILRCVPISNHLYFYWYRQILGQKVEFLVSFYNNEISEKSEIFDDQFSVERPDGSNFTLKIRSTKLEDSAMYFCASSEEGGAIDTQYFGPGTRLTVL.